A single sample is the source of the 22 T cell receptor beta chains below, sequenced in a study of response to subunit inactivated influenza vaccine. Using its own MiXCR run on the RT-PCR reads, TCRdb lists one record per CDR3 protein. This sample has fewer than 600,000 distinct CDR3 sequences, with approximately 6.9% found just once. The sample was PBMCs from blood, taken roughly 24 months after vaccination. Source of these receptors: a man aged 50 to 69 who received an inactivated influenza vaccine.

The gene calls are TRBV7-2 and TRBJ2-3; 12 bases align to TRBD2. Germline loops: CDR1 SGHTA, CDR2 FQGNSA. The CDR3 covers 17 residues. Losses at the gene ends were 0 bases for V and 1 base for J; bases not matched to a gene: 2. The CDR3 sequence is CASSLAPSGGGTDTQYF. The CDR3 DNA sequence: TGTGCCAGCAGCTTAGCCCCTAGCGGGGGGGGCACAGATACGCAGTATTTT. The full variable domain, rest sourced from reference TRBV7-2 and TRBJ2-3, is GAGVSQSPSNKVTEKGKDVELRCDPISGHTALYWYRQSLGQGLEFLIYFQGNSAPDKSGLPSDRFSAERTGGSVSTLTIQRTQQEDSAVYLCASSLAPSGGGTDTQYFGPGTRLTVL.

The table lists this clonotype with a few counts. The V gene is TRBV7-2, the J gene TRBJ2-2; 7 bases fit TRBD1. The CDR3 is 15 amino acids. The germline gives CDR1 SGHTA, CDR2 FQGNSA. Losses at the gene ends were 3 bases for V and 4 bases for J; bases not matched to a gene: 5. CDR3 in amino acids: CASSLDRPSTGELFF. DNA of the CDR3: TGTGCCAGCAGCTTGGACAGGCCGTCCACCGGGGAGCTGTTTTTT.

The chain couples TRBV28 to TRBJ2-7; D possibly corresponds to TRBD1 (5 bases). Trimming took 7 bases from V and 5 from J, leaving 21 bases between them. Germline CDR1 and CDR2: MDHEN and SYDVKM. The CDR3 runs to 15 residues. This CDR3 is CASTLGAANDDEQYF. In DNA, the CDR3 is TGTGCCAGCACCCTTGGGGCAGCCAATGACGACGAGCAGTACTTC. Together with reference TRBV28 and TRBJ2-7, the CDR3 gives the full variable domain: DVKVTQSSRYLVKRTGEKVFLECVQDMDHENMFWYRQDPGLGLRLIYFSYDVKMKEKGDIPEGYSVSREKKERFSLILESASTNQTSMYLCASTLGAANDDEQYFGPGTRLTVT.

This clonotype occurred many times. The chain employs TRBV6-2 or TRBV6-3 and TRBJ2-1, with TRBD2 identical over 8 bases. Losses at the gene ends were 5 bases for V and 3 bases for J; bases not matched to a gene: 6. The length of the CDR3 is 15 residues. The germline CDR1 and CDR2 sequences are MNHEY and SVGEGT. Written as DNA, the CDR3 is TGTGCCAGCAGTATTAGCGGGACCTTCTACAATGAGCAGTTCTTC. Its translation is CASSISGTFYNEQFF.

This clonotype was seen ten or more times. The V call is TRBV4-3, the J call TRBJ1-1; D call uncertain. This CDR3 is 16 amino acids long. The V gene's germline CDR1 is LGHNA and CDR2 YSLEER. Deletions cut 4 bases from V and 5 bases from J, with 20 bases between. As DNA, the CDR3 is TGCGCCAGCAGCCTGGGCTACGCCACCGCGACAACTGAAGCTTTCTTT. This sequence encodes CASSLGYATATTEAFF.

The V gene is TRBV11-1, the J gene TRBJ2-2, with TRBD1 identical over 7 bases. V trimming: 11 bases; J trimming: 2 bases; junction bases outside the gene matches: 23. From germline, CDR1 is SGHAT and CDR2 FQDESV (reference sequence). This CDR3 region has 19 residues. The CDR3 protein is CAQQWGKTTGMVNTGELFF. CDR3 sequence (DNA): TGTGCCCAGCAGTGGGGAAAAACGACAGGGATGGTTAACACCGGGGAGCTGTTTTTT.

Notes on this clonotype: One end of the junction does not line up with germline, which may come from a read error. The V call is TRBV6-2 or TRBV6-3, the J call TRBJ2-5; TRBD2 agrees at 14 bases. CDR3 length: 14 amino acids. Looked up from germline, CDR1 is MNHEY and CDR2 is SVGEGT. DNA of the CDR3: TGTGCCAGCAGTCCGGGACTAGCGGGAGAGATCCAGTACTTC. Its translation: CASSPGLAGEIQYF.

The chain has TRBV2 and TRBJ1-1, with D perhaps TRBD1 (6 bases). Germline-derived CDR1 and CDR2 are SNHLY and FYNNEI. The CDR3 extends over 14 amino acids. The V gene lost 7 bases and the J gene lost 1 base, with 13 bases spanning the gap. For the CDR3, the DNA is TGTGCCAGCATTTTGACAGGACGGAACACTGAAGCTTTCTTT. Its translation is CASILTGRNTEAFF.

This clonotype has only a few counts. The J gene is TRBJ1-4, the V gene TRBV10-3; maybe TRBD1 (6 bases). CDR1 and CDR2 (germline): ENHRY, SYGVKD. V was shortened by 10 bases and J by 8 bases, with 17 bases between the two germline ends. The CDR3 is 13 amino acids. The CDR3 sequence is CATCRGLGEKLFF. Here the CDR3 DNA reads TGTGCCACCTGCAGGGGATTAGGCGAAAAACTGTTTTTT.

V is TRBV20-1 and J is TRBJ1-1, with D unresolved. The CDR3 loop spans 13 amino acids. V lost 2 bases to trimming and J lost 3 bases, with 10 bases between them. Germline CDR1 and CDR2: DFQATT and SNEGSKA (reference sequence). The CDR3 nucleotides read TGCAGTGCTAGATCGGTACGGGACACTGAAGCTTTCTTT. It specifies CSARSVRDTEAFF.

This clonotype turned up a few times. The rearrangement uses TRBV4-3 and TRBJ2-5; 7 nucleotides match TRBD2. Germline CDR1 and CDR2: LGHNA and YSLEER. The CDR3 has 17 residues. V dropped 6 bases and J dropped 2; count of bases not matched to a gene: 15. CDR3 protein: CASSQRDPAGRQETQYF. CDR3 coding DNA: TGCGCCAGCAGTCAAAGAGACCCAGCGGGGCGACAAGAGACCCAGTACTTC.

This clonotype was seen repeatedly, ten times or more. CDR3 nucleotide sequence: TGTGCCAGCAGCGTAGGGGTTTTTCGGGAGACCCAGTACTTC. Translating gives CASSVGVFRETQYF. This chain uses TRBV9 with TRBJ2-5; D remains unclear. V gave up 0 bases and J gave up 5 bases, with 11 bases separating them. This CDR3 contains 14 residues. The germline CDR1 and CDR2 sequences are SGDLS and YYNGEE.

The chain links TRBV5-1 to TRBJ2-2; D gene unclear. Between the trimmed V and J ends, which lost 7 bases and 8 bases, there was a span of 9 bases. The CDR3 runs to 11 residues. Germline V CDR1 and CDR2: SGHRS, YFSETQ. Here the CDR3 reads CASGVQGELFF. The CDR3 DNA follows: TGCGCCAGCGGAGTACAGGGGGAGCTGTTTTTT.

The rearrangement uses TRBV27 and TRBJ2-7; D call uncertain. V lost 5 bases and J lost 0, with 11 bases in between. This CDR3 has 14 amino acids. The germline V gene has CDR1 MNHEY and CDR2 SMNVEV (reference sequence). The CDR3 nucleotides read TGTGCCAGCAGTCCACGACCAAACTCCTACGAGCAGTACTTC. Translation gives CASSPRPNSYEQYF.

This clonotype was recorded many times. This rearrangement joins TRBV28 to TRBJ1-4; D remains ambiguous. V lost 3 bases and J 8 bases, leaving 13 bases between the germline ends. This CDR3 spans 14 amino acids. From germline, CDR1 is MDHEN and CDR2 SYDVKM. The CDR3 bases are TGTGCCAGCAGTTTGGATCGGTGGGAGGAAAAACTGTTTTTT. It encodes CASSLDRWEEKLFF.

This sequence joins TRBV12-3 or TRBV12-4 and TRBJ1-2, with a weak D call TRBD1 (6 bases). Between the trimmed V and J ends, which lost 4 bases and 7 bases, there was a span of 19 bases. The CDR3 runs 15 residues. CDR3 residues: CASSYARDIGSGYTF. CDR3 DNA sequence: TGTGCCAGCAGTTACGCCCGGGACATAGGGAGTGGCTACACCTTC.

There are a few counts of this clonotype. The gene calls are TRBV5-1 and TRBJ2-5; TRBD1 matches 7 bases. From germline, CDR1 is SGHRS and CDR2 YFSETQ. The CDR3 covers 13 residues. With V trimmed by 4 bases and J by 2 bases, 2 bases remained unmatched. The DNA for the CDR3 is TGCGCCAGCAGCGACAGGGCGCAAGAGACCCAGTACTTC. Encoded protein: CASSDRAQETQYF.

The chain's CDR3 is CASSPGAFWDSFEAFF. CDR3 DNA sequence: TGCGCCAGCAGCCCAGGGGCGTTTTGGGATAGTTTTGAAGCTTTCTTT. The chain joins TRBV5-1 to TRBJ1-1, with D possibly matching TRBD1 (6 bases). Germline CDR1 is SGHRS and CDR2 is YFSETQ. This CDR3 comprises 16 residues. Trimming stripped 4 bases from V and 7 bases from J, with 23 bases between.

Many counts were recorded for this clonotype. The CDR3 here is CASSHRTDTQYF. The CDR3 DNA follows: TGTGCCAGCAGCCACCGCACAGATACGCAGTATTTT. The rearrangement links TRBV4-2 to TRBJ2-3; the D is unclear. Germline CDR1 is LGHNA and CDR2 is YNFKEQ. Trimming cost V 3 bases and J 1 base, with 2 bases left between them. The CDR3 spans 12 residues.

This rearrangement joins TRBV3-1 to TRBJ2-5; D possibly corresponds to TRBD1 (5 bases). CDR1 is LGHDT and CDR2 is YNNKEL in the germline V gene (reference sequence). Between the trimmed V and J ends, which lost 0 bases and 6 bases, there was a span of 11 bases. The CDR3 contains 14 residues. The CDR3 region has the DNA TGTGCCAGCAGCCAAGATACAGGACGGCAGACCCAGTACTTC. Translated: CASSQDTGRQTQYF.

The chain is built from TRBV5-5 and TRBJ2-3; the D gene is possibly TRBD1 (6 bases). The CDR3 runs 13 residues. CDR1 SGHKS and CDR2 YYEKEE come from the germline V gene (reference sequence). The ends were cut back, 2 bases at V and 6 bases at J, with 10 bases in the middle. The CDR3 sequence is CASSFFRGDTQYF. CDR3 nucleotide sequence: TGTGCCAGCAGCTTTTTCAGGGGTGATACGCAGTATTTT.

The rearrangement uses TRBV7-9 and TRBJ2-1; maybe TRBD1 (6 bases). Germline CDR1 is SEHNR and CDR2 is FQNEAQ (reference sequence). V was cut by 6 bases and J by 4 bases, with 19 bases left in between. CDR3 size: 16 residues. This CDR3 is CASRPSPRDKYNEQFF. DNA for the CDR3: TGTGCCAGCAGGCCATCCCCCCGGGACAAGTACAATGAGCAGTTCTTC.